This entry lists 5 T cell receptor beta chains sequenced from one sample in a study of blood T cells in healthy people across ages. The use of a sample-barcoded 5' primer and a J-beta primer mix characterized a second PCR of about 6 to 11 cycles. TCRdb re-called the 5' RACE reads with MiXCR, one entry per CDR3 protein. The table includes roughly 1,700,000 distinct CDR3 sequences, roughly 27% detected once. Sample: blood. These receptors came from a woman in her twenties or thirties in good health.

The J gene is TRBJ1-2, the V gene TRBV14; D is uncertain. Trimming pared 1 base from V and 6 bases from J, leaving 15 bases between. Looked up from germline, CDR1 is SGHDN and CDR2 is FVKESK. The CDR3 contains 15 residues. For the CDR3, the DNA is TGTGCCAGCAGCCAAGCCTGGTCGACTGGGGATGGCTACACCTTC. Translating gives CASSQAWSTGDGYTF. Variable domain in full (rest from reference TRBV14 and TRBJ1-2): EAGVTQFPSHSVIEKGQTVTLRCDPISGHDNLYWYRRVMGKEIKFLLHFVKESKQDESGMPNNRFLAERTGGTYSTLKVQPAELEDSGVYFCASSQAWSTGDGYTFGSGTRLTVV.

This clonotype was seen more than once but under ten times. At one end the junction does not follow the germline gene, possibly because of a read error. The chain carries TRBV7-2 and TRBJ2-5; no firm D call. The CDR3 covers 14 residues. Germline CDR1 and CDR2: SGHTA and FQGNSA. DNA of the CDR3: TGTGCCAGCAGCTTAAGCCTGAACCAAGGGACCCAGTACTTC. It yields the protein CASSLSLNQGTQYF.

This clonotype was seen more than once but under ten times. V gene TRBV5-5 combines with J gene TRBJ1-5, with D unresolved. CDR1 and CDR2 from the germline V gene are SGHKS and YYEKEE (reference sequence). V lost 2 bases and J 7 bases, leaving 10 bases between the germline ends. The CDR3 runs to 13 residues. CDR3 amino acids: CASSFEGRQPQHF. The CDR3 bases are TGTGCCAGCAGCTTCGAGGGTAGACAGCCCCAGCATTTT.

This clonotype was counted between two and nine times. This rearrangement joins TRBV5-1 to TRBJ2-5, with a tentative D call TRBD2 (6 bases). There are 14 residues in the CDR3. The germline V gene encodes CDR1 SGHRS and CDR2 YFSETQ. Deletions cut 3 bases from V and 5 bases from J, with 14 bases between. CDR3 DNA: TGCGCCAGCAGCTCGGCCGGAGGGTCCGAGACCCAGTACTTC. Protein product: CASSSAGGSETQYF.

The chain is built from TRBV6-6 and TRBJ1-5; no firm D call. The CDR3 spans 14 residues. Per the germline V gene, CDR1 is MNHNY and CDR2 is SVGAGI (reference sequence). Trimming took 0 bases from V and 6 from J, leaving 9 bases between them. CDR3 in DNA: TGTGCCAGCAGTTACTCGGCGGGTCGTCAGCCCCAGCATTTT. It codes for CASSYSAGRQPQHF.